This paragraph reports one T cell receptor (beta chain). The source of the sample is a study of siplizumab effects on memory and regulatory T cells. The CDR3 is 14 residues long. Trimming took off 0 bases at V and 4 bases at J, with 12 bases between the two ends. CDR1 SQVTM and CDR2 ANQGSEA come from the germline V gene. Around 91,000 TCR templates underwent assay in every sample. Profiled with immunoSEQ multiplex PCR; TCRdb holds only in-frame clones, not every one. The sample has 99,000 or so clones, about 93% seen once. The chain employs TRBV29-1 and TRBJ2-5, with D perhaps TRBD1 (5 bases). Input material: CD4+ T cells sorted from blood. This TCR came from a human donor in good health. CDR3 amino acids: CSVEDRVVRETQYF. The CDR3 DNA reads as TGCAGCGTTGAAGACAGGGTAGTACGAGAGACCCAGTACTTC.